This TCR beta chain was recovered during a study of T cells expressing NK-cell markers (dated by TCRdb to 2018 to 2020). A note on the overall study: In sorted CD3+CD56+NKG2C+, CD3+CD56+NKG2C- and CD3+CD56-NKG2C+ T-cell subsets from roughly 8 donors, TCR beta-chain repertoires were profiled. Seven of the eight sequenced donors were HCMV-seropositive and one was HCMV-seronegative. The study sequenced eight donors, all healthy volunteers chosen at random: three men and five women. Sequencing of the libraries produced 2 x 150 bp reads on Illumina HiSeq 2000/2500, MiSeq or NextSeq.

Sequencing used an Illumina HiSeq 2000. 5'RACE template switching, by which a universal primer site and unique molecular identifiers were added, was used to make TCR beta cDNA libraries. cDNA synthesis was primed from the TCR beta constant segment and was followed by two successive PCR amplification steps. Regarding the original processing steps: MIGEC was used to demultiplex reads and group reads by UMI, and MiTCR was used to assemble and quantify clonotypes. To exclude erroneous sequences, any TCR cDNA sequence not supported by at least two reads was discarded. The tcR package was used for downstream repertoire analysis, and clonotypes were matched across fractions by CDR3 nucleotide sequence plus V segment. VDJmatch was used to annotate antigen specificity against VDJdb, with one amino acid substitution allowed in CDR3. TCRdb reprocessed the reads and assigns one entry to each CDR3 protein sequence, leaving out DNA. The V and J calls and clone size come from TCRdb's table, not from the authors' own analysis. The sample's clone listing holds 400,000 to 450,000 distinct CDR3 sequences. The top ten constitute 7.3% of the sample.

The CDR3 has 18 amino acids, counting the end cysteine and phenylalanine. No coding sequence is recorded. From the germline V gene, CDR1 is SGHRS and CDR2 is YFSETQ. The full study reports these points: Those dominant clonotypes were again the most abundant among CD3+CD56-NKG2C+ cells in a handful of donors, at about 25-60.1%. It remained unclear whether the expanded NKG2C-expressing T cell clones were specific for HCMV antigens. For several donors, the dominant CD3+CD56+NKG2C+ clonotypes were among the top 10 CD8+ clonotypes and accounted for roughly 1.0-7.5% of CD8+ T cells.

Of note for this clonotype: This receptor's antigen is unknown.

HCMV serostatus was determined by detecting HCMV-specific IgG in serum with a commercial ELISA kit. Ficoll density gradient centrifugation was used to isolate peripheral blood mononuclear cells from blood. The rearranged chain carries TRBV5-1 and TRBJ2-7; TCRdb's D call of TRBD2 is untestable without DNA. The receptor was derived from a woman between 18 and 75 years old in good health. Input material: blood T cells: a sorted CD56 or NKG2C T cell subset, CD4+ or CD8+ T cells, or bulk PBMC T cells (not recorded which). The CDR3: CASSLASVRSGLTYEQYF.